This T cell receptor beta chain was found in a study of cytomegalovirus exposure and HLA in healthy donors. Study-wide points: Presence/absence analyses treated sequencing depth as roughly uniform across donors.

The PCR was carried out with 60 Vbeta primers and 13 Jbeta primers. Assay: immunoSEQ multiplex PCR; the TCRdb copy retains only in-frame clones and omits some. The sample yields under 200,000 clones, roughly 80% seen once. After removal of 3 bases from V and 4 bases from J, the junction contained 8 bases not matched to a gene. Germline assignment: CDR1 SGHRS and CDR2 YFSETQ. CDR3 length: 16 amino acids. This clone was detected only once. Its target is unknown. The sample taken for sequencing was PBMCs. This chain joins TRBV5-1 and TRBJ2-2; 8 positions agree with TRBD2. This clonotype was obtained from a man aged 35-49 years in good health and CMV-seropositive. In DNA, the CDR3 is TGCGCCAGCAGCTGGCGGGGGGTGTATCCCACCGGGGAGCTGTTTTTT. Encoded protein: CASSWRGVYPTGELFF.